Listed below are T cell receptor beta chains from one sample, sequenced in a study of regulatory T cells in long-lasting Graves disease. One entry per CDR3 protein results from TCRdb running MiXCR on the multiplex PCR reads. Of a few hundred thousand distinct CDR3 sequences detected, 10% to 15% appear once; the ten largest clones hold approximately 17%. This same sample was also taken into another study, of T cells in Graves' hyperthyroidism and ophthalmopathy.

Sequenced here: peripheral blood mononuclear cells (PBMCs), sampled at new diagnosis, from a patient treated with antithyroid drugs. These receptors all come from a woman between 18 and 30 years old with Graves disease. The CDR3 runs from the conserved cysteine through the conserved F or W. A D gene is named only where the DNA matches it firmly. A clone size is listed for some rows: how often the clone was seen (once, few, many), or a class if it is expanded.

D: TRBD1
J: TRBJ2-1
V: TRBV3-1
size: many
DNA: TGTGCCAGCAGCCAAGAGAGGGGGCCAGCAAACAATGAGCAGTTCTTC
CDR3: CASSQERGPANNEQFF

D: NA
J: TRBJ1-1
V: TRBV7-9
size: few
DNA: TGTGCCAGCAGCCCCAGGACTTTCCGAGCTTTCTTT
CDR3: CASSPRTFRAFF

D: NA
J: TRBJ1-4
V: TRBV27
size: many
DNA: TGTGCCAGCAGTCAGACGTGGACCCGTAATGAAAAACTGTTTTTT
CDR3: CASSQTWTRNEKLFF

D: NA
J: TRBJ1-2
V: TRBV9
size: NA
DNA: TGTGCCAGCAGCGCAGCCGGCTGGTTCGACCCAGCTAACTATGGCTACACCTTC
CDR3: CASSAAGWFDPANYGYTF

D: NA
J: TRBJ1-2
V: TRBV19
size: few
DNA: TGTGCCAGTAGTATTCCTTCGGAAGGCTACACCTTC
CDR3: CASSIPSEGYTF

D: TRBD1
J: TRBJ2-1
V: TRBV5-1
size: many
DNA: TGCGCCAGCAGCTCGTGGCCCGTACAGGGGGATGAGCAGTTCTTC
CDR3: CASSSWPVQGDEQFF

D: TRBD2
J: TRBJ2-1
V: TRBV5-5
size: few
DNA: TGTGCCAGCAGTTTGACCGGGACTAGCGGGACCAATGAGCAGTTCTTC
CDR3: CASSLTGTSGTNEQFF

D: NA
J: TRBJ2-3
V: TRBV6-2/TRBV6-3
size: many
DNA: TGTGCCAGCAGTTACGACCAGAGACAGGCCTCTAGCACAGATACGCAGTATTTT
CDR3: CASSYDQRQASSTDTQYF

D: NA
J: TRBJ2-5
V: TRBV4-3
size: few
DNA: TGCGCCAGCAGCCAAGATACGGCGGGGAGAACCCAGTACTTC
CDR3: CASSQDTAGRTQYF

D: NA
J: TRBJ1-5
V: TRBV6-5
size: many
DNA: TGTGCCAGCAGTTACGATGACAGGCCCAACCAGCCCCAGCATTTT
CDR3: CASSYDDRPNQPQHF